These 25 T cell receptor beta chains were sequenced from one sample in a study of T cell responses to AZD1222 COVID-19 vaccine. The assay was immunoSEQ multiplex PCR, and TCRdb's table has in-frame clones only and misses some. The sample holds 95,000 to 100,000 clones, 88% seen once. The specimen was peripheral blood, collected 28 days after the second AZD1222 dose. These receptors were collected from an adult who received the AZD1222 COVID-19 vaccine.

The J gene is TRBJ2-3, the V gene TRBV3-1 (or the pseudogene TRBV3-2); D is ambiguous. CDR1 and CDR2 (germline): LGHDT, YNNKEL (reference sequence). The CDR3 has 18 residues. Trimming cost V 3 bases and J 0 bases, with 19 bases left between them. CDR3 region: CASSHRIGVILSTDTQYF. The DNA of the CDR3 is TGTGCCAGCAGCCATAGAATTGGAGTGATCCTTAGCACAGATACGCAGTATTTT.

The chain recombines TRBV11-3 with TRBJ2-2; 7 positions match TRBD1. In germline, CDR1 is SGHNT, CDR2 YENEEA. The CDR3 runs 16 residues. J gave up 0 bases and V 4 bases, and 5 bases lay outside the gene matches. The CDR3: CASSSPGTANTGELFF. The CDR3 bases are TGTGCCAGCAGCTCACCCGGGACAGCGAACACCGGGGAGCTGTTTTTT.

The chain recombines TRBV11-3 with TRBJ1-6, with D hard to call. CDR3 length: 13 residues. Trimming cost V 3 bases and J 10 bases, with 10 bases left between them. Germline lookup yields CDR1 SGHNT and CDR2 YENEEA. The CDR3 DNA is TGTGCCAGCAGCTTCGACAACTCATCACCCCTCCACTTT. This codes for CASSFDNSSPLHF.

The chain joins TRBV6-4 to TRBJ1-1; tentative D call: TRBD1 (6 bases). The CDR3 has 15 amino acids. Trimming left V 0 bases short and J 8 bases short, with 16 bases between. The germline V gene has CDR1 MRHNA and CDR2 SNTAGT. DNA for the CDR3: TGTGCCAGCAGTGACTCTGCCGGACAGCGGACAGAAGCTTTCTTT. Protein: CASSDSAGQRTEAFF.

As DNA, the CDR3 is TGTGCCAGTAGATCGACCGGGACAGCGCTTGAAAAACTGTTTTTT. It encodes CASRSTGTALEKLFF. The V and J genes are TRBV19 and TRBJ1-4; 7 bases are a match to TRBD1. Germline CDR1 reads LNHDA; CDR2 reads SQIVND (reference sequence). The CDR3 is 15 residues long. V shed 6 bases and J 7 bases; nucleotides not matched to a gene: 11.

The gene calls are TRBV7-2 and TRBJ2-7; perhaps TRBD1 as D (6 bases). The length of the CDR3 is 14 residues. The V and J ends lost 1 base and 2 bases respectively, with 9 bases between them. Germline-derived CDR1 and CDR2 are SGHTA and FQGNSA. The CDR3 loop reads CASSLDPGAYEQYF. The CDR3 bases are TGTGCCAGCAGCTTAGATCCAGGGGCCTACGAGCAGTACTTC. The full variable domain, with the rest looked up from reference TRBV7-2 and TRBJ2-7, is GAGVSQSPSNKVTEKGKDVELRCDPISGHTALYWYRQSLGQGLEFLIYFQGNSAPDKSGLPSDRFSAERTGGSVSTLTIQRTQQEDSAVYLCASSLDPGAYEQYFGPGTRLTVT.

This chain joins TRBV5-5 and TRBJ1-1; 8 bases line up with TRBD1. The CDR3 covers 16 residues. The V and J ends lost 3 bases and 0 bases, in that order; junction bases with no gene match: 7. Germline loops: CDR1 SGHKS, CDR2 YYEKEE (reference sequence). The DNA of the CDR3 is TGTGCCAGCAGCTCCTTGGGCAGGGGGCTGAACACTGAAGCTTTCTTT. Translated, it gives CASSSLGRGLNTEAFF.

The chain carries TRBV5-1 and TRBJ1-2; no definite D call. The CDR3 contains 14 residues. The germline V gene encodes CDR1 SGHRS and CDR2 YFSETQ. The ends were cut back, 4 bases at V and 2 bases at J, with 12 bases in the middle. The CDR3: CASSPPSSNYGYTF. The CDR3 DNA is TGCGCCAGCAGCCCCCCGAGTTCCAACTATGGCTACACCTTC.

The chain links TRBV12-3 or TRBV12-4 to TRBJ2-3; no clear D. The CDR3 consists of 12 residues. Trimming took 7 bases from V and 3 from J, leaving 8 bases between them. CDR3 sequence reads: CASTDLTDTQYF. The CDR3 DNA is TGTGCCAGCACCGACCTTACAGATACGCAGTATTTT.

This chain links TRBV6-6 with TRBJ1-2; perhaps TRBD1 as D (6 bases). The CDR3 has 15 residues. The germline gives CDR1 MNHNY, CDR2 SVGAGI (reference sequence). Trimming removed 4 bases from V and 6 bases from J, with 18 bases in between. CDR3 amino acids: CASSLTGTSPNGYTF. Written as DNA, the CDR3 is TGTGCCAGCAGTTTGACAGGAACGAGCCCCAATGGCTACACCTTC.

The CDR3 nucleotides read TGTGCCAGTAGTCGGGGGATCGTCTACAATGAGCAGTTCTTC. Translated: CASSRGIVYNEQFF. The chain carries TRBV19 and TRBJ2-1; D is perhaps TRBD2 (6 bases). The CDR3 covers 14 residues. From germline, CDR1 is LNHDA and CDR2 SQIVND (reference sequence). With 5 bases removed from V and 3 bases from J, the gap between germline ends came to 11 bases.

The chain joins TRBV5-4 to TRBJ2-4; D call uncertain. This CDR3 has 13 amino acids. CDR1 is SGHNT, CDR2 YYREEE, per germline (reference sequence). Between the trimmed V and J ends, which lost 0 bases and 8 bases, there was a span of 9 bases. CDR3 DNA sequence: TGTGCCAGCAGCTTGGCCGGTCACCACATTCAGTACTTC. It specifies CASSLAGHHIQYF.

V is TRBV5-5 and J is TRBJ2-7; D uncertain. The CDR3 loop spans 16 amino acids. Between the trimmed V and J ends, which lost 1 base and 0 bases, there was a span of 14 bases. CDR1 is SGHKS, CDR2 YYEKEE, per germline (reference sequence). Here the CDR3 reads CASSLTITPGSYEQYF. The CDR3 bases are TGTGCCAGCAGCTTGACGATCACCCCCGGCTCCTACGAGCAGTACTTC.

The V gene is TRBV15, the J gene TRBJ2-1; 9 bases align to TRBD2. The germline gives CDR1 LNHNV, CDR2 YYDKDF (reference sequence). The CDR3 spans 14 residues. The junction had 7 bases not matched to a gene; V was cut back by 1 base and J by 12 bases. The CDR3 DNA is TGTGCCACCAGCAGAGCCGGTAGCGGGAGTAGGCAGTTCTTC. This gives the protein CATSRAGSGSRQFF.

V is TRBV21-1 and J is TRBJ2-1; TRBD2 was called by the table and not checked on the DNA. TRBV21-1 is a recognized pseudogene. The CDR3 extends over 17 amino acids. In DNA, the CDR3 is TGTGCCAGCACCCAGGGACTAGCACAGAGCTCCTACAATGAGCAGTTCTTC. This codes for CASTQGLAQSSYNEQFF.

About this clone itself: At one end, the junction sequence differs from germline, possibly due to a read error. This chain uses TRBV4-2 with TRBJ1-4, with TRBD1 matching over 8 bases. The length of the CDR3 is 17 residues. Germline V CDR1 and CDR2: LGHNA, YNFKEQ. The CDR3 is CASGQLESGQANEKLFF. CDR3 sequence (DNA): TGTGCCAGCGGCCAACTAGAGTCGGGACAGGCCAATGAAAAACTGTTTTTT.

This clone came up many times. The chain recombines TRBV4-2 with TRBJ2-3, with unresolved D. The V gene lost 4 bases and the J gene lost 1 base, with 9 bases spanning the gap. The CDR3 runs to 14 residues. From germline, CDR1 is LGHNA and CDR2 YNFKEQ. CDR3 nucleotides: TGTGCCAGCAGCCCCCCGATGGGCACAGATACGCAGTATTTT. Translation gives CASSPPMGTDTQYF.

CDR3 region: CASSLNGGSGANVLTF. The CDR3 bases are TGTGCCAGCAGCTTAAATGGCGGCTCTGGGGCCAACGTCCTGACTTTC. The chain links TRBV7-3 to TRBJ2-6; unclear D gene. V was trimmed by 1 base and J by 0 bases, leaving 7 bases between them. Germline V CDR1 and CDR2: SGHTA, FQGTGA. This CDR3 has 16 amino acids. The full variable domain, completed using reference TRBV7-3 and TRBJ2-6, is GAGVSQTPSNKVTEKGKYVELRCDPISGHTALYWYRQSLGQGPEFLIYFQGTGAADDSGLPNDRFFAVRPEGSVSTLKIQRTERGDSAVYLCASSLNGGSGANVLTFGAGSRLTVL.

V usage is TRBV11-2 and J usage is TRBJ2-7; TRBD1 is a possible D gene (5 bases). With 4 bases removed from V and 7 bases from J, the gap between germline ends came to 14 bases. The CDR3 extends over 13 amino acids. The germline V gene encodes CDR1 SGHAT and CDR2 FQNNGV. This CDR3 is CASSSGSSGEQYF. The CDR3 coding sequence is TGTGCCAGCAGCTCCGGGTCATCAGGGGAGCAGTACTTC.

The chain joins TRBV12-3 or TRBV12-4 to TRBJ2-7, with D uncertain. This CDR3 is built from 10 residues. The V end lost 7 bases, the J end lost 6 bases, and 7 bases lay between the germline ends. CDR3 sequence reads: CASNRSEQYF. The DNA of the CDR3 is TGTGCCAGCAACCGGTCCGAGCAGTACTTC.

The chain couples TRBV5-1 to TRBJ1-1; D gene uncertain. CDR3 length equals 14 residues. Germline CDR1 reads SGHRS; CDR2 reads YFSETQ. The V and J ends lost 0 bases and 2 bases respectively, with 8 bases between them. CDR3 DNA: TGCGCCAGCAGCTTGGAGGGCAGTAACACTGAAGCTTTCTTT. Translation: CASSLEGSNTEAFF.

This chain joins TRBV29-1 and TRBJ2-7; 12 bases map to TRBD2. V lost 7 bases and J lost 5; bases outside the gene matches: 3. The CDR3 totals 12 residues. Germline CDR1 SQVTM, CDR2 ANQGSEA. CDR3 amino acids: CSGLAGVNEQYF. The CDR3 coding sequence is TGCAGCGGACTAGCGGGAGTCAACGAGCAGTACTTC.

V gene TRBV9 combines with J gene TRBJ2-1; 7 nucleotides align to TRBD1. Germline lookup yields CDR1 SGDLS and CDR2 YYNGEE. J lost 3 bases, V lost 3 bases, and 15 bases had no gene match. The CDR3 runs 18 residues. As DNA, the CDR3 is TGTGCCAGCAGCGACAGGGGTCCGTCTCCCAAACACTACAATGAGCAGTTCTTC. Encoded protein: CASSDRGPSPKHYNEQFF.

The J gene is TRBJ1-1, the V gene TRBV6-6; D gene ambiguous. The CDR3 extends over 17 amino acids. Trimming shortened V by 5 bases and J by 5 bases, and 24 bases separated the two germline ends. CDR1 and CDR2 (germline): MNHNY, SVGAGI (reference sequence). The CDR3: CASSPYGPGTIRTEAFF. CDR3 DNA: TGTGCCAGCAGTCCTTATGGGCCAGGTACGATAAGAACTGAAGCTTTCTTT.

V gene TRBV12-5 combines with J gene TRBJ2-7; 10 bases agree with TRBD2. In germline, CDR1 is LGHNT, CDR2 FRNRAP. V dropped 5 bases and J dropped 13; count of bases not matched to a gene: 8. This CDR3 is 12 amino acids long. CDR3 amino acids: CASGPSAGGPYF. The CDR3 bases are TGTGCTAGTGGTCCTTCAGCGGGAGGGCCCTACTTC.